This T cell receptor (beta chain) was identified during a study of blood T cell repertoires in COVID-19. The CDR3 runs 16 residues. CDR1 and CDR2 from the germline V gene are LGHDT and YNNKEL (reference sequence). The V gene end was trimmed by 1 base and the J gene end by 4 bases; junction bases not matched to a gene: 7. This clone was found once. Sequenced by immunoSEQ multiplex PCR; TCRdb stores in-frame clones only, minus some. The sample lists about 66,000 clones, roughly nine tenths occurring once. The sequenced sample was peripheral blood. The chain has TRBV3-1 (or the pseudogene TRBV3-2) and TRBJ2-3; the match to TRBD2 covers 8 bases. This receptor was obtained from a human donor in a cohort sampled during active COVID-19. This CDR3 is CASSQAQTSESDTQYF. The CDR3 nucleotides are TGTGCCAGCAGCCAAGCACAGACTAGCGAATCAGATACGCAGTATTTT.